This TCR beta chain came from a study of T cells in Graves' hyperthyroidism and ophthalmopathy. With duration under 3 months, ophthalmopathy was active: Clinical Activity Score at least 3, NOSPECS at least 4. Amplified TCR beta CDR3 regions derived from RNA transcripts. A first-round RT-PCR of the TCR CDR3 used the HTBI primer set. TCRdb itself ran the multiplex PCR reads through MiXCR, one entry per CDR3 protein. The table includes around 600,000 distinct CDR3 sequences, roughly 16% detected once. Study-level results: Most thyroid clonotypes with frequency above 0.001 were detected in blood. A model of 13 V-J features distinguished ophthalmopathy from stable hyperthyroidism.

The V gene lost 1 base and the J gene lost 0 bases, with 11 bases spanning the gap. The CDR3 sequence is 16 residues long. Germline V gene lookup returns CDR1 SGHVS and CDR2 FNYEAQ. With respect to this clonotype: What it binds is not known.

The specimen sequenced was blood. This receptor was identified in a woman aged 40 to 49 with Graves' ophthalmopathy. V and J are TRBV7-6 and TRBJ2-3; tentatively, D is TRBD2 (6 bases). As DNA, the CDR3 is TGTGCCAGCAGCTTAGATTCCGGGACTAGCACAGATACGCAGTATTTT. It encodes CASSLDSGTSTDTQYF.